The rows below give T cell receptor beta chains drawn from one sample of a study of beta chain features in type 1 diabetes. Sequencing used immunoSEQ multiplex PCR; TCRdb keeps in-frame clones, though not all of them. Seen here are roughly 140,000 clones, about 8.1% observed once, and the top ten hold less than 0.85%. The sequencing input was central memory CD4+ T cells from blood. These receptors were collected from a man between 18 and 35 years old in good health. The CDR3 runs from the conserved cysteine through the conserved F or W. The D gene is left open where the match is weak. Some rows have no size entry. The others give once, few or many, or a class for an expanded clone.

V: TRBV7-9
D: -
J: TRBJ1-5
length: 16
size: many
CDR3: CASSPPGQALGQPQHF
DNA: TGTGCCAGCAGCCCGCCCGGCCAGGCCCTGGGTCAGCCCCAGCATTTT

V: TRBV11-2
D: TRBD2
J: TRBJ2-1
length: 15
size: -
CDR3: CASSHSGRGLDEQFF
DNA: TGTGCCAGCAGCCATAGCGGGAGGGGCTTGGATGAGCAGTTCTTC

V: TRBV5-1
D: TRBD1
J: TRBJ1-1
length: 18
size: few
CDR3: CASSHRPGQGRPDTEAFF
DNA: TGCGCCAGCAGCCACCGCCCGGGACAGGGAAGGCCAGACACTGAAGCTTTCTTT

V: TRBV4-2
D: TRBD2
J: TRBJ2-1
length: 14
size: few
CDR3: CASSRGLAGDEQFF
DNA: TGTGCCAGCAGCCGGGGACTAGCGGGAGATGAGCAGTTCTTC

V: TRBV7-2
D: -
J: TRBJ2-5
length: 13
size: -
CDR3: CASSSLHQETQYF
DNA: TGTGCCAGCAGCTCCCTCCACCAAGAGACCCAGTACTTC

V: TRBV29-1
D: -
J: TRBJ1-1
length: 11
size: many
CDR3: CSAEVSTEAFF
DNA: TGCAGCGCCGAGGTTAGCACTGAAGCTTTCTTT

V: TRBV7-8
D: TRBD1
J: TRBJ2-7
length: 16
size: few
CDR3: CASSRLDRGFGYEQYF
DNA: TGTGCCAGCAGCCGTTTGGACAGGGGGTTTGGATACGAGCAGTACTTC

V: TRBV2
D: TRBD1
J: TRBJ1-1
length: 16
size: -
CDR3: CASSERRQGRNTEAFF
DNA: TGTGCCAGCAGTGAACGCCGACAGGGGAGGAACACTGAAGCTTTCTTT

V: TRBV5-5
D: TRBD1
J: TRBJ2-7
length: 15
size: few
CDR3: CASSLNPGQGYEQYF
DNA: TGTGCCAGCAGCTTGAATCCGGGACAGGGCTACGAGCAGTACTTC

V: TRBV28
D: TRBD1
J: TRBJ2-7
length: 17
size: -
CDR3: CASSTQTGTGKIYEQYF
DNA: TGTGCCAGCAGCACCCAAACCGGGACAGGGAAGATATACGAGCAGTACTTC

V: TRBV4-3
D: TRBD1
J: TRBJ1-6
length: 15
size: -
CDR3: CASSLNRGDNSPLHF
DNA: TGCGCCAGCAGTCTTAACAGGGGGGATAATTCACCCCTCCACTTT

V: TRBV7-8
D: TRBD2
J: TRBJ2-7
length: 15
size: -
CDR3: CASSIPSGRVREQYF
DNA: TGTGCCAGCAGTATCCCTAGCGGGAGGGTTCGCGAGCAGTACTTC

V: TRBV5-1
D: TRBD1
J: TRBJ2-6
length: 17
size: many
CDR3: CASSWGDRGSGANVLTF
DNA: TGCGCCAGCAGCTGGGGGGACAGGGGCTCTGGGGCCAACGTCCTGACTTTC

V: TRBV9
D: TRBD2
J: TRBJ2-1
length: 19
size: few
CDR3: CASSVGPGSRSGGNNEQFF
DNA: TGTGCCAGCAGCGTAGGACCCGGGTCCCGTAGCGGGGGGAATAATGAGCAGTTCTTC

V: TRBV6-1
D: -
J: TRBJ1-2
length: 14
size: -
CDR3: CASLGSTERYGYTF
DNA: TGTGCCAGCTTGGGCTCGACAGAAAGATATGGCTACACCTTC

V: TRBV5-4
D: TRBD1
J: TRBJ1-1
length: 14
size: few
CDR3: CASSPIRRGTEAFF
DNA: TGTGCCAGCAGCCCAATCCGCAGGGGGACTGAAGCTTTCTTT

V: TRBV6-1
D: -
J: TRBJ2-7
length: 16
size: few
CDR3: CASSEAFSAGANEQYF
DNA: TGTGCCAGCAGTGAAGCGTTCTCGGCAGGGGCCAACGAGCAGTACTTC

V: TRBV11-2
D: TRBD1
J: TRBJ2-1
length: 15
size: few
CDR3: CASSLEGQGHNEQFF
DNA: TGTGCCAGCAGCTTAGAGGGACAGGGCCACAATGAGCAGTTCTTC

V: TRBV20-1
D: -
J: TRBJ2-1
length: 11
size: many
CDR3: CSALPMNEQFF
DNA: TGCAGTGCCCTCCCTATGAATGAGCAGTTCTTC

V: TRBV11-2
D: TRBD2
J: TRBJ2-7
length: 13
size: few
CDR3: CASSVVLARPQYF
DNA: TGTGCCAGCAGCGTGGTACTAGCGAGGCCGCAGTACTTC

V: TRBV11-2
D: TRBD1
J: TRBJ2-7
length: 15
size: -
CDR3: CASSQLAGGTYEQYF
DNA: TGTGCCAGCAGCCAACTAGCAGGGGGCACGTACGAGCAGTACTTC

V: TRBV7-2
D: -
J: TRBJ2-1
length: 14
size: -
CDR3: CASRNPSSYNEQFF
DNA: TGTGCCAGCAGAAATCCGAGCTCCTACAATGAGCAGTTCTTC

V: TRBV5-6
D: TRBD2
J: TRBJ2-3
length: 15
size: many
CDR3: CASSTTSGATDTQYF
DNA: TGTGCCAGCAGTACGACTAGCGGGGCCACAGATACGCAGTATTTT

V: TRBV30
D: -
J: TRBJ1-1
length: 14
size: many
CDR3: CAWSVLGKNTEAFF
DNA: TGTGCCTGGAGTGTACTGGGCAAGAACACTGAAGCTTTCTTT

V: TRBV30
D: -
J: TRBJ2-3
length: 14
size: -
CDR3: CAWASTVSEDTQYF
DNA: TGTGCCTGGGCTTCGACAGTCTCGGAGGATACGCAGTATTTT

V: TRBV5-6
D: -
J: TRBJ2-5
length: 15
size: -
CDR3: CASSLGLTEGKTQYF
DNA: TGTGCCAGCAGCTTGGGCCTTACAGAGGGAAAGACCCAGTACTTC

V: TRBV27
D: -
J: TRBJ2-2
length: 15
size: -
CDR3: CASSSNRGGVGELFF
DNA: TGTGCCAGCAGTTCTAACAGGGGCGGGGTTGGGGAGCTGTTTTTT

V: TRBV5-6
D: -
J: TRBJ1-3
length: 15
size: few
CDR3: CASSLPLETGNTIYF
DNA: TGTGCCAGCAGCTTGCCGTTGGAGACTGGAAACACCATATATTTT

V: TRBV7-2
D: -
J: TRBJ1-4
length: 15
size: few
CDR3: CASSPRDSYWEKLFF
DNA: TGTGCCAGCAGCCCCCGGGACTCCTACTGGGAAAAACTGTTTTTT

V: TRBV5-4
D: TRBD2
J: TRBJ2-1
length: 17
size: -
CDR3: CASSTGASGRINNEQFF
DNA: TGTGCCAGCAGTACTGGCGCTAGCGGGAGGATTAACAATGAGCAGTTCTTC

V: TRBV2
D: TRBD2
J: TRBJ2-3
length: 15
size: few
CDR3: CASLGTSGSTDTQYF
DNA: TGTGCCAGCCTAGGGACTAGCGGGAGCACAGATACGCAGTATTTT

V: TRBV9
D: -
J: TRBJ2-6
length: 15
size: many
CDR3: CASSVAGSGANVLTF
DNA: TGTGCCAGCAGCGTAGCAGGGTCTGGGGCCAACGTCCTGACTTTC

V: TRBV10-3
D: -
J: TRBJ1-3
length: 11
size: few
CDR3: CAISAQDTIYF
DNA: TGTGCCATCAGTGCCCAGGACACCATATATTTT

V: TRBV5-4
D: -
J: TRBJ2-3
length: 14
size: many
CDR3: CASSEAGTVNTQYF
DNA: TGTGCCAGCAGCGAAGCCGGGACTGTTAATACGCAGTATTTT

V: TRBV5-6
D: TRBD1
J: TRBJ1-1
length: 14
size: few
CDR3: CASSLDSMGQEAFF
DNA: TGTGCCAGCAGCTTGGATTCTATGGGACAGGAAGCTTTCTTT

V: TRBV15
D: TRBD2
J: TRBJ2-3
length: 20
size: few
CDR3: CATSRDISAPRAGVADTQYF
DNA: TGTGCCACCAGCAGAGATATTTCCGCCCCTAGGGCGGGGGTCGCAGATACGCAGTATTTT